A single sample gave rise to the 16 T cell receptor beta chains below, sequenced in a study of blood T cell repertoires in COVID-19. TCRdb keeps only in-frame clones here, not all; method: immunoSEQ multiplex PCR. The sample includes fewer than 85,000 clones, under 80% of them seen just once. Material: peripheral blood. The receptors were sampled from a human donor with acute or convalescent COVID-19. The donor label of this sample is uncertain.

V usage is TRBV27 and J usage is TRBJ2-7; possible D gene TRBD2, 6 bases. Germline V gives CDR1 MNHEY, CDR2 SMNVEV (reference sequence). Trimming removed 2 bases at V and 3 bases at J, with 11 bases between. The CDR3 is 14 residues long. CDR3: CASSLLSGDYEQYF. For the CDR3, the DNA is TGTGCCAGCAGTTTACTGTCGGGAGACTACGAGCAGTACTTC.

The V call is TRBV7-8, the J call TRBJ2-7, with TRBD1 identical over 7 bases. The length of the CDR3 is 13 residues. J was trimmed by 6 bases and V by 5 bases; bases with no gene match: 7. Looked up from germline, CDR1 is SGHVS and CDR2 is FQNEAQ. The CDR3 coding sequence is TGTGCCAGCAGCCGGGACAGCCAGGGCGAGCAGTACTTC. Its translation: CASSRDSQGEQYF.

V and J are TRBV28 and TRBJ2-5, with 11 bases that match TRBD2. V lost 6 bases to trimming and J lost 1 base; unmatched junction nucleotides: 10. Germline CDR1 and CDR2: MDHEN and SYDVKM. The CDR3 spans 17 residues. CDR3 region: CASRPTGLAGGQETQYF. The DNA of the CDR3 is TGTGCCAGCAGACCCACAGGTCTAGCGGGGGGCCAAGAGACCCAGTACTTC.

This clone was recorded once. The CDR3 loop reads CASSLVHRAEAFF. The CDR3 DNA is TGTGCCAGCAGCTTAGTCCACAGGGCGGAAGCTTTCTTT. The V call is TRBV7-2, the J call TRBJ1-1; TRBD1 might be the D (6 bases). This CDR3 spans 13 amino acids. V lost 1 base and J 8 bases, leaving 11 bases between the germline ends. Looked up from germline, CDR1 is SGHTA and CDR2 is FQGNSA. The variable domain in full, with the rest retrieved from reference TRBV7-2 and TRBJ1-1, is GAGVSQSPSNKVTEKGKDVELRCDPISGHTALYWYRQSLGQGLEFLIYFQGNSAPDKSGLPSDRFSAERTGGSVSTLTIQRTQQEDSAVYLCASSLVHRAEAFFGQGTRLTVV.

The chain is built from TRBV6-5 and TRBJ1-6, with TRBD1 matching 10 bases. This CDR3 comprises 14 residues. Germline CDR1 MNHEY, CDR2 SVGAGI. V dropped 7 bases and J dropped 8; count of bases not matched to a gene: 5. This chain's CDR3 is CASTPGQGYSPLHF. As DNA, the CDR3 is TGTGCCAGCACCCCGGGACAGGGGTATTCACCCCTCCACTTT.

This clone was counted a few times. This chain connects TRBV19 to TRBJ1-1; TRBD1 matches 8 bases. The V gene end was trimmed by 6 bases and the J gene end by 4 bases; junction bases not matched to a gene: 7. Germline loops: CDR1 LNHDA, CDR2 SQIVND (reference sequence). CDR3 size: 14 residues. CDR3 bases: TGTGCCAGTAGATTACAGGGGGGGCCCACTGAAGCTTTCTTT. This sequence encodes CASRLQGGPTEAFF.

This clone was detected only a few times. The V gene is TRBV30, the J gene TRBJ1-2, with TRBD1 as a possible D gene (5 bases). The length of the CDR3 is 15 residues. Germline-derived CDR1 and CDR2 are GTSNPN and SVGIG (reference sequence). The V end was cut by 1 base, the J end by 0 bases, with 12 bases between. DNA for the CDR3: TGTGCCTGGAGTGCCTCGGGACTTACTAACTATGGCTACACCTTC. This encodes CAWSASGLTNYGYTF.

The genes are TRBV11-2 and TRBJ2-7, with D possibly TRBD1 on 6 matching bases. Germline V lookup: CDR1 SGHAT, CDR2 FQNNGV. Trimming removed 5 bases at V and 2 bases at J, with 13 bases between. This CDR3 is built from 14 residues. CDR3 DNA: TGTGCCAGCAGCCGTACAGGGTCCCCCTACGAGCAGTACTTC. It translates to CASSRTGSPYEQYF.

This sequence joins TRBV5-5 and TRBJ1-1, with D maybe TRBD1 (6 bases). This CDR3 region has 15 residues. V was shortened by 6 bases and J by 6 bases, with 21 bases between the two germline ends. Germline V gene data show CDR1 as SGHKS and CDR2 as YYEKEE (reference sequence). For the CDR3, the DNA is TGTGCCAGCAACCAACTACAGGGATTTGGACCTGAAGCTTTCTTT. Its translation: CASNQLQGFGPEAFF.

The chain joins TRBV28 to TRBJ1-3, with D possibly TRBD1 on 6 matching bases. The CDR3 runs 15 residues. Looked up from germline, CDR1 is MDHEN and CDR2 is SYDVKM. Trimming left V 4 bases short and J 3 bases short, with 13 bases between. The CDR3 DNA is TGTGCCAGCAGTTCCCACAGGGAGGGTGGAAACACCATATATTTT. Translated, it gives CASSSHREGGNTIYF.

V is TRBV28 and J is TRBJ2-7; 12 bases agree with TRBD1. CDR3 length: 14 residues. V shed 6 bases and J 6 bases; nucleotides not matched to a gene: 6. Per germline, CDR1 MDHEN and CDR2 SYDVKM. The CDR3 here is CASSLPGQGAEQYV. The CDR3 DNA sequence: TGTGCCAGCAGCTTACCGGGACAGGGGGCCGAGCAGTACGTC.

The chain employs TRBV12-1 and TRBJ1-1. TRBV12-1 is deemed a pseudogene. The CDR3 sequence is 16 residues long. CDR3 residues: CASSRGGPHMNTEAFF. CDR3 DNA: TGTGCCAGCAGCCGGGGGGGGCCTCACATGAACACTGAAGCTTTCTTT.

This clone was counted once. CDR3 DNA: TGTGCCAGCAGCTTAATGTCCTCTTCTTATGAGCAGTTCTTC. The encoded protein is CASSLMSSSYEQFF. This chain connects TRBV7-3 to TRBJ2-1, with D hard to call. The CDR3 is made up of 14 amino acids. The V and J ends lost 1 base and 8 bases respectively, with 12 bases between them. CDR1 and CDR2 from the germline V gene are SGHTA and FQGTGA.

This sequence joins TRBV19 and TRBJ1-5; D is ambiguous. The CDR3 covers 12 residues. Germline V gives CDR1 LNHDA, CDR2 SQIVND (reference sequence). Trimming took off 6 bases at V and 6 bases at J, with 9 bases between the two ends. The chain's CDR3 is CASREAGQPQHF. The CDR3 DNA reads TGTGCCAGTAGGGAAGCGGGTCAGCCCCAGCATTTT.

This clone has only a few counts. The chain joins TRBV14 to TRBJ2-7, with a weak D call TRBD2 (6 bases). The V gene's germline CDR1 is SGHDN and CDR2 FVKESK. There are 15 residues in the CDR3. Trimming left V 1 base short and J 5 bases short, with 15 bases between. CDR3 loop: CASSQAKGRLHEQYF. As DNA, the CDR3 is TGTGCCAGCAGCCAAGCTAAGGGGAGGTTACACGAGCAGTACTTC.

This chain links TRBV19 with TRBJ1-1; D is uncertain. Germline-derived CDR1 and CDR2 are LNHDA and SQIVND (reference sequence). V was pared by 3 bases and J by 6 bases, with 8 bases between. The CDR3 loop spans 12 amino acids. For the CDR3, the DNA is TGTGCCAGTAGTATCGACAATTCTGAAGCTTTCTTT. Its protein is CASSIDNSEAFF.